Presented here are 19 T cell receptor beta chains from one specimen sequenced in a study of cytomegalovirus exposure and HLA in healthy donors (dated by TCRdb to 2016 to 2017). Receptor amplification or capture employed the immunoSEQ multiplex PCR assay. A mixture of 60 forward primers for TCR Vbeta segments and 13 reverse primers for TCR Jbeta segments was used in the multiplex PCR. TCRdb limited this immuneACCESS table to in-frame rearrangements with V and J called. A share of clones is missing; checked studies link under half to unresolved V genes, and the rest is unexplained. For this sample there are about 98,000 clones; around 68% appear just once. Jointly, the top ten make up 1.2% of the sample. The sequenced sample consisted of PBMCs. These receptors originate from a female donor in good health and CMV-seronegative.

The rearrangement joins TRBV11-3 to TRBJ2-5, with 13 bases fitting TRBD2. CDR3 length: 16 amino acids. V lost 5 bases, J lost 4 bases, and 7 bases stayed unmatched. Germline V gene sequence: CDR1 SGHNT, CDR2 YENEEA. The CDR3 sequence: CASSQGTSGARETQYF. CDR3 sequence (DNA): TGTGCCAGCAGCCAGGGGACTAGCGGGGCCCGAGAGACCCAGTACTTC.

The chain joins TRBV4-1 to TRBJ1-3, with unresolved D. V was shortened by 5 bases and J by 4 bases, with 6 bases between the two germline ends. This CDR3 comprises 12 residues. Germline CDR1 is MGHRA and CDR2 is YSYEKL. Here the CDR3 reads CASSFRGNTIYF. For the CDR3, the DNA is TGCGCCAGCAGCTTCAGGGGAAACACCATATATTTT.

The chain joins TRBV9 to TRBJ2-3, with 10 bases fitting TRBD2. After removal of 0 bases from V and 1 base from J, the junction contained 2 bases not matched to a gene. CDR1 and CDR2 (germline): SGDLS, YYNGEE. The CDR3 runs 16 residues. The CDR3 is CASSVVLAGGTDTQYF. The DNA for the CDR3 is TGTGCCAGCAGCGTAGTTCTAGCGGGGGGCACAGATACGCAGTATTTT.

The rearrangement joins TRBV19 to TRBJ2-5, with D tentatively TRBD1 (5 bases). Trimming removed 6 bases at V and 0 bases at J, with 8 bases between. This CDR3 contains 13 residues. Germline CDR1 reads LNHDA; CDR2 reads SQIVND (reference sequence). DNA of the CDR3: TGTGCCAGTAGCTGGACAAACCAAGAGACCCAGTACTTC. This codes for CASSWTNQETQYF. Full variable domain (outside the CDR3, taken from reference TRBV19 and TRBJ2-5): DGGITQSPKYLFRKEGQNVTLSCEQNLNHDAMYWYRQDPGQGLRLIYYSQIVNDFQKGDIAEGYSVSREKKESFPLTVTSAQKNPTAFYLCASSWTNQETQYFGPGTRLLVL.

This clone was picked up one time. The rearrangement uses TRBV27 and TRBJ2-7; 9 bases map to TRBD1. CDR3 length: 15 residues. With V trimmed by 7 bases and J by 6 bases, 13 bases remained unmatched. Per germline, CDR1 MNHEY and CDR2 SMNVEV (reference sequence). The CDR3 sequence is CASIALGQGFSEQYF. The CDR3 DNA reads as TGTGCCAGCATAGCATTGGGACAGGGTTTCAGCGAGCAGTACTTC.

The chain uses TRBV6-5 and TRBJ2-7; 7 bases line up with TRBD2. The length of the CDR3 is 16 residues. CDR1 MNHEY and CDR2 SVGAGI come from the germline V gene. V was pared by 1 base and J by 0 bases, with 6 bases of the junction left unmatched. CDR3 sequence reads: CASSYFYGGSSYEQYF. The CDR3 nucleotides are TGTGCCAGCAGTTACTTCTACGGGGGGAGCTCCTACGAGCAGTACTTC.

The V gene is TRBV4-1, the J gene TRBJ1-1; D call uncertain. The germline CDR1 and CDR2 sequences are MGHRA and YSYEKL. The CDR3 sequence is 14 residues long. Deletions cut 1 base from V and 1 base from J, with 7 bases between. The CDR3 coding sequence is TGCGCCAGCAGCCAAGGGCTAGAGAACACTGAAGCTTTCTTT. Translating gives CASSQGLENTEAFF.

The CDR3 here is CASSEVGGAYEQYF. In DNA, the CDR3 is TGTGCCAGCAGTGAGGTTGGAGGGGCCTACGAGCAGTACTTC. The V call is TRBV6-5, the J call TRBJ2-7; the D gene is possibly TRBD2 (6 bases). CDR1 is MNHEY and CDR2 is SVGAGI in the germline V gene. The CDR3 sequence is 14 residues long. V was shortened by 5 bases and J by 2 bases, with 13 bases between the two germline ends.

The chain uses TRBV6-1 and TRBJ2-7, with 12 bases that match TRBD1. Unmatched junction bases numbered 3, after V lost 4 bases and J lost 5 bases. Germline V gene lookup returns CDR1 MNHNS and CDR2 SASEGT. CDR3 size: 14 residues. The CDR3 is CASSGGTGGNEQYF. CDR3 nucleotide sequence: TGTGCCAGCAGTGGCGGGACAGGGGGCAACGAGCAGTACTTC.

The chain joins TRBV5-4 to TRBJ2-7; 10 bases map to TRBD1. The CDR3 is made up of 13 amino acids. V was clipped by 4 bases and J by 5 bases; unmatched bases: 3. In germline, CDR1 is SGHNT, CDR2 YYREEE (reference sequence). As DNA, the CDR3 is TGTGCCAGCAGCGTGGGACAGGGGCACGAGCAGTACTTC. It codes for CASSVGQGHEQYF.

The chain recombines TRBV25-1 with TRBJ2-7; 7 nucleotides match TRBD2. This CDR3 region has 15 residues. V lost 3 bases, J lost 3 bases, and 8 bases stayed unmatched. Germline V gene lookup returns CDR1 MGHDK and CDR2 SYGVNS. The CDR3 DNA sequence: TGTGCCAGCAGTGATTCGAGCGGGGACGACTACGAGCAGTACTTC. Amino acids: CASSDSSGDDYEQYF.

This chain uses TRBV2 with TRBJ2-1; TRBD2 matches at 7 bases. Trimming removed 8 bases from V and 3 bases from J; junction bases left unmatched: 7. From germline, CDR1 is SNHLY and CDR2 FYNNEI. The CDR3 sequence is 14 residues long. CDR3 sequence reads: CASGGRGLYNEQFF. For the CDR3, the DNA is TGTGCCAGCGGGGGGAGGGGACTCTACAATGAGCAGTTCTTC.

CDR3 amino acids: CASSFGLTGNSPLHF. The CDR3 DNA sequence: TGTGCCAGCAGTTTTGGCTTGACGGGAAATTCACCCCTCCACTTT. The V and J genes are TRBV28 and TRBJ1-6; D unclear. This CDR3 contains 15 residues. Germline CDR1 reads MDHEN; CDR2 reads SYDVKM. V was shortened by 3 bases and J by 7 bases, with 13 bases between the two germline ends.

Worth noting for this clone: One junction end disagrees with the germline gene, perhaps due to a read error. V and J are TRBV13 and TRBJ1-1; possibly TRBD1 for D (5 bases). Per germline, CDR1 PRHDT and CDR2 FYEKMQ (reference sequence). The CDR3 spans 17 residues. The CDR3 sequence is CVSSLHRGPPGDTEAFF. CDR3 in DNA: TGTGTCAGCAGCCTACATAGGGGCCCCCCTGGGGACACTGAAGCTTTCTTT. The full variable domain, in which reference TRBV13 and TRBJ1-1 provide the parts outside the CDR3, is AAGVIQSPRHLIKEKRETATLKCYPIPRHDTVYWYQQGPGQDPQFLISFYEKMQSDKGSIPDRFSAQQFSDYHSELNMSSLELGDSALYFCVSSLHRGPPGDTEAFFGQGTRLTVV.

The rearrangement joins TRBV29-1 to TRBJ1-1; D call uncertain. The V gene lost 7 bases and the J gene lost 8 bases, with 14 bases spanning the gap. Germline values: CDR1 SQVTM, CDR2 ANQGSEA. This CDR3 comprises 11 residues. The CDR3 sequence: CSADPGIEAFF. CDR3 sequence (DNA): TGCAGCGCCGATCCAGGAATCGAAGCTTTCTTT.

The V gene is TRBV7-8, the J gene TRBJ1-1, with TRBD1 matching over 8 bases. Germline V gene lookup returns CDR1 SGHVS and CDR2 FQNEAQ. The V segment lost 2 bases and the J segment 7 bases; nucleotides outside the gene matches: 6. The CDR3 loop spans 14 amino acids. In DNA form, the CDR3 reads TGTGCCAGCAGCTTAAAAAGGACAGGGCTTGAAGCTTTCTTT. Translating it yields CASSLKRTGLEAFF.

The chain recombines TRBV19 with TRBJ1-1; TRBD1 matches at 8 bases. The CDR3 is 14 amino acids. Germline CDR1 reads LNHDA; CDR2 reads SQIVND (reference sequence). After removal of 5 bases from V and 6 bases from J, the junction contained 8 bases not matched to a gene. The CDR3 here is CASSFPGGVSEAFF. The CDR3 DNA is TGTGCCAGTAGTTTTCCAGGGGGCGTTTCTGAAGCTTTCTTT.

On this clone itself: Germline is not matched at one junction end, which may reflect a read error. The chain is built from TRBV28 and TRBJ2-1; 10 nucleotides match TRBD2. This CDR3 spans 14 amino acids. Germline V CDR1 and CDR2: MDHEN, SYDVKM. CDR3 region: CASSLSAGGHEQFF. Written as DNA, the CDR3 is TGTGCTAGCAGTTTATCAGCGGGAGGGCATGAGCAGTTCTTC.

The gene calls are TRBV5-1 and TRBJ2-2; 12 bases agree with TRBD2. The CDR3 length is 16 residues. V lost 0 bases to trimming and J lost 6 bases; unmatched junction nucleotides: 3. CDR1 SGHRS and CDR2 YFSETQ come from the germline V gene. DNA for the CDR3: TGCGCCAGCAGCTTGGAGGCTAGCGGGAGGGCCGGGGAGCTGTTTTTT. Amino acids: CASSLEASGRAGELFF.